Below, 8 T cell receptor beta chains from the same sample are listed, as sequenced in a study of shared clonotypes between healthy human individuals. The table came from immunoSEQ multiplex PCR; TCRdb's copy has only in-frame clones and leaves some out. The table lists about 490,000 clones, about 79% of them singletons. Sequenced input: PBMCs. These receptors were taken from a woman aged 35 to 49 in good health. Some clones in this sample may be carry-over from other donors' samples.

This clone was counted a few times. J is TRBJ2-1 and V is TRBV12-5; D unclear. The V end was cut by 3 bases, the J end by 4 bases, with 4 bases between. Germline CDR1 LGHNT, CDR2 FRNRAP. The CDR3 loop spans 12 amino acids. The CDR3 is CASGFGYNEQFF. Written as DNA, the CDR3 is TGTGCTAGTGGTTTCGGGTACAATGAGCAGTTCTTC.

The rearrangement links TRBV18 to TRBJ2-1, with a possible D match to TRBD1 (5 bases). Germline assignment: CDR1 KGHSH and CDR2 LQKENI. With 0 bases removed from V and 4 bases from J, the gap between germline ends came to 7 bases. The CDR3 loop spans 14 amino acids. CDR3 in DNA: TGTGCCAGCTCACCACCGAGACAGTACAATGAGCAGTTCTTC. Translated, it gives CASSPPRQYNEQFF.

This chain connects TRBV15 to TRBJ1-2; D gene unclear. Looked up from germline, CDR1 is LNHNV and CDR2 is YYDKDF (reference sequence). The V end was cut by 0 bases, the J end by 8 bases, with 16 bases between. The CDR3 spans 15 residues. CDR3 DNA: TGTGCCACCAGCAGAGATCGTGCCCCCGTCCGAGGCTACACCTTC. Translating it yields CATSRDRAPVRGYTF.

The genes are TRBV6-5 and TRBJ1-5, with TRBD1 identical over 8 bases. With V trimmed by 6 bases and J by 5 bases, 3 bases remained unmatched. CDR1 MNHEY and CDR2 SVGAGI come from the germline V gene. This CDR3 is built from 13 residues. The CDR3, as DNA: TGTGCCAGCAGCCCGGACAGGGATCAGCCCCAGCATTTT. This gives the protein CASSPDRDQPQHF.

The chain uses TRBV5-1 and TRBJ2-5; D possibly matches TRBD1 or TRBD2 (5 bases each). The J call is in doubt because the DNA end fits TRBJ2-7 better. The CDR3 length is 15 residues. The germline gives CDR1 SGHRS, CDR2 YFSETQ. In DNA, the CDR3 is TGCGCCAGCAGCCGAGGGGCGATTTCTACCTACGAGCAGTACTTC. Residues: CASSRGAISTYEQYF.

The chain carries TRBV4-1 and TRBJ2-4, with 7 bases aligning to TRBD2. V lost 1 base and J lost 0; bases outside the gene matches: 9. This CDR3 is 18 amino acids long. Germline-derived CDR1 and CDR2 are MGHRA and YSYEKL. The CDR3 DNA reads as TGCGCCAGCAGCCAAGCCTTTTTGGGGGGGTTAGCCAAAAACATTCAGTACTTC. Its translation: CASSQAFLGGLAKNIQYF.

The chain employs TRBV5-4 and TRBJ2-7; 9 nucleotides match TRBD2. The length of the CDR3 is 15 residues. V was clipped by 0 bases and J by 5 bases; unmatched bases: 6. CDR1 SGHNT and CDR2 YYREEE come from the germline V gene (reference sequence). CDR3 protein: CASSLAVAGDNEQYF. CDR3 coding DNA: TGTGCCAGCAGCTTGGCGGTAGCGGGAGACAACGAGCAGTACTTC.

This clone appeared a single time. The same CDR3 is also encoded by other DNA sequences in this sample. CDR3 residues: CASSSGGTSSYNEQFF. The CDR3, as DNA: TGTGCCAGCAGCTCCGGGGGGACTAGTAGTTACAATGAGCAGTTCTTC. The V and J genes are TRBV7-3 and TRBJ2-1, with 8 bases lining up with TRBD2. CDR3 size: 16 residues. Per the germline V gene, CDR1 is SGHTA and CDR2 is FQGTGA. After removal of 4 bases from V and 4 bases from J, the junction contained 9 bases not matched to a gene.